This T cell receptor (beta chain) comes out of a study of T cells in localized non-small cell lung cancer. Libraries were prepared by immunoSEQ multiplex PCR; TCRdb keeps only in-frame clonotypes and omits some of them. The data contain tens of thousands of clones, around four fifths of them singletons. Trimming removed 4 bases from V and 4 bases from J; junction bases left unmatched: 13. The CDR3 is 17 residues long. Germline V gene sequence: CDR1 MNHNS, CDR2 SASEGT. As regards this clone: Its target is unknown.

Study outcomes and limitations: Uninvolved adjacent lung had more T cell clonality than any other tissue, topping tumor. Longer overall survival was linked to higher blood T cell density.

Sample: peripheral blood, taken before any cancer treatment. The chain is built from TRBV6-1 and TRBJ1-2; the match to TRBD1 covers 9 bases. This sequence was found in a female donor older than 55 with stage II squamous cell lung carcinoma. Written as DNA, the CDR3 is TGTGCCAGCAGTGCAGGGGGGACAGGGCTTAAGCCCTATGGCTACACCTTC. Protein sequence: CASSAGGTGLKPYGYTF.